One and the same sample provided the 30 T cell receptor beta chains below, sequenced in a study of cytotoxic CD8 clonotypes in ibrutinib-treated CLL. Here immunoSEQ multiplex PCR was the method, and the copy in TCRdb shows in-frame clones only, minus some. The data show about 140,000 clones, approximately 80% seen once. The sample in question was PBMCs, obtained after 12 months of ibrutinib treatment. The receptors shown here come from a human donor with chronic lymphocytic leukemia.

The chain couples TRBV9 to TRBJ2-5; D might be TRBD2 (6 bases). Germline loops: CDR1 SGDLS, CDR2 YYNGEE. Trimming stripped 1 base from V and 2 bases from J, with 9 bases between. This CDR3 spans 14 amino acids. The CDR3 is CASSVTTSQETQYF. CDR3 DNA: TGTGCCAGCAGCGTAACGACTAGTCAAGAGACCCAGTACTTC.

This sequence joins TRBV7-9 and TRBJ1-3, with D possibly matching TRBD1 (6 bases). The V and J ends lost 5 bases and 2 bases respectively, with 16 bases between them. The length of the CDR3 is 16 residues. Germline CDR1 is SEHNR and CDR2 is FQNEAQ (reference sequence). CDR3 protein: CASSPPGGRAGNTIYF. The CDR3 nucleotides are TGTGCCAGCAGCCCTCCCGGGGGCAGGGCTGGAAACACCATATATTTT.

This clone was seen a handful of times. The gene calls are TRBV18 and TRBJ1-4; D is unresolved. The CDR3 sequence is 13 residues long. V lost 3 bases and J 3 bases, leaving 5 bases between the germline ends. The germline V gene encodes CDR1 KGHSH and CDR2 LQKENI. The CDR3 here is CASSPPANEKLFF. The DNA of the CDR3 is TGTGCCAGCTCACCCCCGGCTAATGAAAAACTGTTTTTT.

This rearrangement joins TRBV5-1 to TRBJ1-2; D is ambiguous. The length of the CDR3 is 13 residues. Trimming took 1 base from V and 8 from J, leaving 12 bases between them. Germline CDR1 reads SGHRS; CDR2 reads YFSETQ. The chain's CDR3 is CASSLLESSGYTF. The CDR3 DNA sequence: TGCGCCAGCAGCTTGCTCGAGTCGAGCGGCTACACCTTC. The full variable domain, in which reference TRBV5-1 and TRBJ1-2 provide the parts outside the CDR3, is KAGVTQTPRYLIKTRGQQVTLSCSPISGHRSVSWYQQTPGQGLQFLFEYFSETQRNKGNFPGRFSGRQFSNSRSEMNVSTLELGDSALYLCASSLLESSGYTFGSGTRLTVV.

The rearrangement uses TRBV9 and TRBJ2-7; 10 bases fit TRBD2. Germline-derived CDR1 and CDR2 are SGDLS and YYNGEE. J lost 4 bases, V lost 3 bases, and 4 bases had no gene match. This CDR3 is built from 14 residues. The CDR3 here is CASSASGSIYEQYF. The CDR3 DNA is TGTGCCAGCAGCGCTAGCGGGAGCATATACGAGCAGTACTTC.

This rearrangement joins TRBV29-1 to TRBJ1-6; D gene unclear. V lost 0 bases and J 8 bases, leaving 5 bases between the germline ends. Germline lookup yields CDR1 SQVTM and CDR2 ANQGSEA. The CDR3 is 12 residues long. The chain's CDR3 is CSVEDGDSPLHF. The CDR3 DNA follows: TGCAGCGTTGAAGATGGGGATTCACCCCTCCACTTT.

This chain uses TRBV25-1 with TRBJ2-7, with D possibly matching TRBD1 (6 bases). This CDR3 is built from 11 residues. Germline CDR1 and CDR2: MGHDK and SYGVNS. V shed 3 bases and J shed 6 bases, with 6 bases lying between them. This chain's CDR3 is CASSDRGEQYF. In DNA form, the CDR3 reads TGTGCCAGCAGTGACAGGGGCGAGCAGTACTTC.

The genes are TRBV6-5 and TRBJ2-1; no definite D call. The CDR3 loop spans 11 amino acids. Germline values: CDR1 MNHEY, CDR2 SVGAGI. V lost 5 bases and J 12 bases, leaving 11 bases between the germline ends. The CDR3: CASSVEPRQFF. The CDR3 DNA reads as TGTGCCAGCAGTGTAGAGCCCAGGCAGTTCTTC.

The chain carries TRBV5-1 and TRBJ2-7; D is tentatively TRBD1 or TRBD2 (5 bases each). Trimming cost V 4 bases and J 2 bases, with 16 bases left between them. The V gene's germline CDR1 is SGHRS and CDR2 YFSETQ. This CDR3 contains 15 residues. The CDR3 loop is CASSQTGLATYEQYF. For the CDR3, the DNA is TGCGCCAGCAGCCAAACAGGTCTAGCCACCTACGAGCAGTACTTC.

This clone came up once. The chain is built from TRBV28 and TRBJ2-5; D is perhaps TRBD1 or TRBD2 (5 bases each). V shed 3 bases and J shed 6 bases, with 17 bases lying between them. Germline CDR1 and CDR2: MDHEN and SYDVKM. The CDR3 length is 15 residues. CDR3 region: CASSFRPSEGKTQYF. CDR3 nucleotides: TGTGCCAGCAGTTTCCGACCCAGCGAGGGGAAGACCCAGTACTTC.

The chain links TRBV7-9 to TRBJ1-5; D unclear. CDR1 and CDR2 (germline): SEHNR, FQNEAQ (reference sequence). The CDR3 runs to 15 residues. V shed 5 bases and J shed 0 bases, with 11 bases lying between them. CDR3 in amino acids: CASSPPGDSNQPQHF. For the CDR3, the DNA is TGTGCCAGCAGCCCCCCCGGCGATAGCAATCAGCCCCAGCATTTT.

The chain carries TRBV4-2 and TRBJ2-5, with a tentative D call TRBD1 (8 bases). CDR1 is LGHNA and CDR2 is YNFKEQ in the germline V gene. The CDR3 runs 16 residues. Trimming shortened V by 4 bases and J by 3 bases, and 18 bases separated the two germline ends. The CDR3 DNA sequence: TGTGCCAGCAGCCTAATGGGGAGGGACAGGAAAGAGACCCAGTACTTC. As protein: CASSLMGRDRKETQYF.

The V call is TRBV6-1, the J call TRBJ2-7; D is perhaps TRBD1 (5 bases). Trimming pared 6 bases from V and 7 bases from J, leaving 19 bases between. This CDR3 comprises 14 residues. Germline CDR1 MNHNS, CDR2 SASEGT. In DNA, the CDR3 is TGTGCCAGCAGCCAACGGTCAGGGCTGAGGGAGCAGTACTTC. Its translation: CASSQRSGLREQYF.

The chain links TRBV5-1 to TRBJ2-3; 8 bases line up with TRBD2. CDR1 and CDR2 (germline): SGHRS, YFSETQ. The CDR3 contains 15 residues. V lost 4 bases and J lost 2; bases outside the gene matches: 6. CDR3 DNA: TGCGCCAGCAGCCTAAGCGGGAGCGTCACAGATACGCAGTATTTT. This gives the protein CASSLSGSVTDTQYF.

This clone was observed once. The gene calls are TRBV28 and TRBJ2-7; 7 nucleotides agree with TRBD1. CDR3 length: 16 amino acids. The germline CDR1 and CDR2 sequences are MDHEN and SYDVKM. Trimming at V came to 1 base and at J to 0 bases, leaving 6 bases not matched to a gene. This CDR3 is CASSLSGTAPSYEQYF. The CDR3 coding sequence is TGTGCCAGCAGTTTATCCGGGACAGCCCCCTCCTACGAGCAGTACTTC.

The CDR3 DNA sequence: TGTGCCAGCAGCTTAGGTGGCAGGGGACGCTACGAGCAGTACTTC. It specifies CASSLGGRGRYEQYF. The chain links TRBV7-2 to TRBJ2-7, with D possibly matching TRBD1 (6 bases). The CDR3 runs 15 residues. Germline V gives CDR1 SGHTA, CDR2 FQGNSA. V lost 1 base, J lost 3 bases, and 13 bases lay in between.

CDR3 sequence reads: CASSYPRTHYNEQFF. CDR3 nucleotide sequence: TGTGCCAGCAGTTATCCCAGGACTCACTACAATGAGCAGTTCTTC. The genes are TRBV28 and TRBJ2-1, with D perhaps matching TRBD2 (5 bases). The CDR3 length is 15 residues. Germline assignment: CDR1 MDHEN and CDR2 SYDVKM. Trimming removed 4 bases at V and 3 bases at J, with 13 bases between.

This rearrangement joins TRBV10-3 to TRBJ2-7; 9 nucleotides line up with TRBD1. With 6 bases clipped from V and 1 base from J, the junction kept 10 bases outside the gene matches. The CDR3 covers 16 residues. From germline, CDR1 is ENHRY and CDR2 SYGVKD. The DNA for the CDR3 is TGTGCCATCAGGACATCGACAGGGGGTGTTTCCTACGAGCAGTACTTC. It translates to CAIRTSTGGVSYEQYF.

This chain links TRBV11-2 with TRBJ2-7; 8 bases align to TRBD2. J lost 5 bases, V lost 5 bases, and 8 bases had no gene match. Germline-derived CDR1 and CDR2 are SGHAT and FQNNGV. This CDR3 has 14 residues. CDR3 bases: TGTGCCAGCAGCCCCGGGACTAGAGGGAACGAGCAGTACTTC. Translating it yields CASSPGTRGNEQYF.

This chain joins TRBV6-1 and TRBJ1-1; TRBD1 matches at 8 bases. J gave up 3 bases and V 10 bases, and 4 bases lay outside the gene matches. The CDR3 runs to 12 residues. Germline CDR1 reads MNHNS; CDR2 reads SASEGT. CDR3 sequence: CAINRGDTEAFF. DNA of the CDR3: TGTGCCATAAACAGGGGGGACACTGAAGCTTTCTTT.

The chain combines TRBV25-1 with TRBJ2-7; TRBD2 is a possible D gene (6 bases). Per the germline V gene, CDR1 is MGHDK and CDR2 is SYGVNS. The CDR3 spans 9 residues. The CDR3 spells CAWGGKQYF. In DNA, the CDR3 is TGTGCGTGGGGCGGGAAGCAGTACTTC.

The chain's CDR3 is CASSFYGMNTEAFF. The CDR3 DNA sequence: TGTGCCAGTAGTTTTTACGGAATGAACACTGAAGCTTTCTTT. This chain links TRBV19 with TRBJ1-1; D unresolved. From germline, CDR1 is LNHDA and CDR2 SQIVND (reference sequence). The CDR3 is 14 residues long. The ends were cut back, 5 bases at V and 0 bases at J, with 10 bases in the middle. The complete variable domain, with remaining parts taken from reference TRBV19 and TRBJ1-1, reads DGGITQSPKYLFRKEGQNVTLSCEQNLNHDAMYWYRQDPGQGLRLIYYSQIVNDFQKGDIAEGYSVSREKKESFPLTVTSAQKNPTAFYLCASSFYGMNTEAFFGQGTRLTVV.

This clone was seen just once. The rearrangement links TRBV4-2 to TRBJ2-6; tentative D call: TRBD2 (5 bases). Germline V lookup: CDR1 LGHNA, CDR2 YNFKEQ. Trimming took 0 bases from V and 0 from J, leaving 18 bases between them. The CDR3 is 20 residues long. CDR3 in amino acids: CASSQEGSSGPGSGANVLTF. For the CDR3, the DNA is TGTGCCAGCAGCCAAGAGGGATCCAGCGGACCAGGCTCTGGGGCCAACGTCCTGACTTTC.

V and J are TRBV27 and TRBJ2-2, with D maybe TRBD2 (6 bases). Germline V CDR1 and CDR2: MNHEY, SMNVEV (reference sequence). Between the trimmed V and J ends, which lost 6 bases and 6 bases, there was a span of 11 bases. This CDR3 has 13 amino acids. The CDR3 loop reads CASRSSVSGELFF. CDR3 DNA: TGTGCCAGCAGATCTAGCGTATCCGGGGAGCTGTTTTTT.

J is TRBJ1-4 and V is TRBV27; possible D gene TRBD1, 6 bases. The V and J ends lost 5 bases and 4 bases respectively, with 11 bases between them. This CDR3 is built from 14 residues. Germline CDR1 reads MNHEY; CDR2 reads SMNVEV (reference sequence). The CDR3 is CASSRKDSNEKLFF. The CDR3 DNA reads TGTGCCAGCAGTCGTAAGGACAGTAATGAAAAACTGTTTTTT.

The chain carries TRBV14 and TRBJ2-7, with D possibly TRBD1 on 5 matching bases. V was shortened by 5 bases and J by 0 bases, with 11 bases between the two germline ends. Germline lookup yields CDR1 SGHDN and CDR2 FVKESK. This CDR3 is built from 14 residues. In DNA, the CDR3 is TGTGCCAGCAGCTCAGGGTTCGTCTCCTACGAGCAGTACTTC. This encodes CASSSGFVSYEQYF. The full variable domain, its missing parts supplied by reference TRBV14 and TRBJ2-7, is EAGVTQFPSHSVIEKGQTVTLRCDPISGHDNLYWYRRVMGKEIKFLLHFVKESKQDESGMPNNRFLAERTGGTYSTLKVQPAELEDSGVYFCASSSGFVSYEQYFGPGTRLTVT.

This clone was seen a single time. The rearrangement joins TRBV5-1 to TRBJ1-2; tentative D call: TRBD1 (5 bases). This CDR3 is 20 amino acids long. Germline assignment: CDR1 SGHRS and CDR2 YFSETQ. V lost 0 bases, J lost 3 bases, and 27 bases lay in between. The CDR3, as DNA: TGCGCCAGCAGCTTGGGGGACCTTACGTTTTACGAGCGACAGTACTATGGCTACACCTTC. It yields the protein CASSLGDLTFYERQYYGYTF.

V is TRBV4-2 and J is TRBJ2-7; 9 nucleotides match TRBD1. V gave up 1 base and J gave up 5 bases; unmatched junction bases: 9. The CDR3 has 16 residues. Germline assignment: CDR1 LGHNA and CDR2 YNFKEQ. The CDR3 region has the DNA TGTGCCAGCAGCCAAGTGCTCGGACAGGGGTTCAACGAGCAGTACTTC. Translation: CASSQVLGQGFNEQYF.

This clone has more than one count but fewer than ten. V and J are TRBV7-2 and TRBJ2-7; possible D gene TRBD1, 5 bases. Germline CDR1 reads SGHTA; CDR2 reads FQGNSA. V lost 4 bases, J lost 3 bases, and 16 bases lay in between. This CDR3 is 15 amino acids long. CDR3 sequence (DNA): TGTGCCAGCAGCTCCGTCCGTGGGGCCATCTACGAGCAGTACTTC. It specifies CASSSVRGAIYEQYF.

The chain is built from TRBV30 and TRBJ1-4; D gene ambiguous. Germline CDR1 reads GTSNPN; CDR2 reads SVGIG (reference sequence). Trimming took 0 bases from V and 0 from J, leaving 5 bases between them. The CDR3 is 14 residues long. In DNA, the CDR3 is TGTGCCTGGAGTGTAGGAGCAACTAATGAAAAACTGTTTTTT. It yields the protein CAWSVGATNEKLFF. Full variable domain (remainder filled in from reference TRBV30 and TRBJ1-4): SQTIHQWPATLVQPVGSPLSLECTVEGTSNPNLYWYRQAAGRGLQLLFYSVGIGQISSEVPQNLSASRPQDRQFILSSKKLLLSDSGFYLCAWSVGATNEKLFFGSGTQLSVL.